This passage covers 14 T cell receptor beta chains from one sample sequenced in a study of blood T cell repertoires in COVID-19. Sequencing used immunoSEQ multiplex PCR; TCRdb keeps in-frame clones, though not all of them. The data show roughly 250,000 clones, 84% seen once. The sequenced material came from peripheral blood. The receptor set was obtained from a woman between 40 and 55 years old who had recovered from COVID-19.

This chain's CDR3 is CASSLGRGPYEQYF. CDR3 in DNA: TGTGCCAGCAGCTTAGGGCGGGGCCCCTACGAGCAGTACTTC. The chain uses TRBV11-2 and TRBJ2-7, with TRBD2 as a possible D gene (6 bases). The CDR3 runs to 14 residues. The ends were cut back, 1 base at V and 2 bases at J, with 9 bases in the middle. Germline V gives CDR1 SGHAT, CDR2 FQNNGV.

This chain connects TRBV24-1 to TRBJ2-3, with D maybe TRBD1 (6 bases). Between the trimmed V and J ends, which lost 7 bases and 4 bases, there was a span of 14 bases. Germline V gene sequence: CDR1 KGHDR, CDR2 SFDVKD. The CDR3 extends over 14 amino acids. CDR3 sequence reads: CATRLQGDSDTQYF. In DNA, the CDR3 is TGTGCCACCAGATTACAGGGAGATTCAGATACGCAGTATTTT.

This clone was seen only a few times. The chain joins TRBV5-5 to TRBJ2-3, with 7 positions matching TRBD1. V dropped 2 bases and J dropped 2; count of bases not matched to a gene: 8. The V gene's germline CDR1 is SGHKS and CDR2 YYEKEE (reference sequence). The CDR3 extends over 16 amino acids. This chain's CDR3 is CASSFGGQGVTDTQYF. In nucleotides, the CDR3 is TGTGCCAGCAGCTTCGGTGGGCAGGGGGTCACAGATACGCAGTATTTT. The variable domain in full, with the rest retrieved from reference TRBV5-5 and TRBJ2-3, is DAGVTQSPTHLIKTRGQQVTLRCSPISGHKSVSWYQQVLGQGPQFIFQYYEKEERGRGNFPDRFSARQFPNYSSELNVNALLLGDSALYLCASSFGGQGVTDTQYFGPGTRLTVL.

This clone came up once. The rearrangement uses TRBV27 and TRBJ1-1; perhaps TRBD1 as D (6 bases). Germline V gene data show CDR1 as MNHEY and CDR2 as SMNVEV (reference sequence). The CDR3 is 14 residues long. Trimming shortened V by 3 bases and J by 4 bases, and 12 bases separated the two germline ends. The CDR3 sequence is CASSFRGGVTEAFF. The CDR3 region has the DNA TGTGCCAGCAGTTTCAGGGGCGGAGTCACTGAAGCTTTCTTT.

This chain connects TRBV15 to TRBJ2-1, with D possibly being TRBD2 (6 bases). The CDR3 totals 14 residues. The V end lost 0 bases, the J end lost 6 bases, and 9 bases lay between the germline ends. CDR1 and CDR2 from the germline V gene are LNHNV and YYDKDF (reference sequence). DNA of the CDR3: TGTGCCACCAGCAGAGATGGAGGGCTCAATGAGCAGTTCTTC. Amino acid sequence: CATSRDGGLNEQFF.

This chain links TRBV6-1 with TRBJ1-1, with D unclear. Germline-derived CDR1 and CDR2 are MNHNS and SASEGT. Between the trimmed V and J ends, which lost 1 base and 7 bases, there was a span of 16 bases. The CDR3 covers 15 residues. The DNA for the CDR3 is TGTGCCAGCAGTGAAGGGGCGGGAGGAGGCGTTGAAGCTTTCTTT. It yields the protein CASSEGAGGGVEAFF.

CDR3 in DNA: TGTGCCAGCACAACGGGGGATGGAGAGACCCAGTACTTC. Its protein product is CASTTGDGETQYF. The rearrangement uses TRBV2 and TRBJ2-5; D is possibly TRBD2 (6 bases). Germline assignment: CDR1 SNHLY and CDR2 FYNNEI. The CDR3 has 13 residues. V lost 7 bases and J lost 4, with 13 bases in between.

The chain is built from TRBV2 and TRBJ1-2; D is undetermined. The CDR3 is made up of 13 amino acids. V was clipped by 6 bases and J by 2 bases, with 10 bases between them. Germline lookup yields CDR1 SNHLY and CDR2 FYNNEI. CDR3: CASSELINYGYTF. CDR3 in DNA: TGTGCCAGCAGCGAACTAATCAACTATGGCTACACCTTC.

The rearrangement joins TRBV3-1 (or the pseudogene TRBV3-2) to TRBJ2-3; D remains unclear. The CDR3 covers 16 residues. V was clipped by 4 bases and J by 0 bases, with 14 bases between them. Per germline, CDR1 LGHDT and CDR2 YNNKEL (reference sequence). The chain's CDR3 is CASSRQLSTSTDTQYF. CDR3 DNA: TGTGCCAGCAGCCGTCAACTGTCAACTAGCACAGATACGCAGTATTTT.

The CDR3 here is CASSPRRGGSLNEQFF. The CDR3 region has the DNA TGTGCCAGCAGCCCCCGACGGGGGGGATCCCTCAATGAGCAGTTCTTC. The rearrangement links TRBV7-9 to TRBJ2-1, with 8 bases lining up with TRBD2. Germline CDR1 is SEHNR and CDR2 is FQNEAQ (reference sequence). This CDR3 contains 16 residues. V was clipped by 5 bases and J by 6 bases; unmatched bases: 12.

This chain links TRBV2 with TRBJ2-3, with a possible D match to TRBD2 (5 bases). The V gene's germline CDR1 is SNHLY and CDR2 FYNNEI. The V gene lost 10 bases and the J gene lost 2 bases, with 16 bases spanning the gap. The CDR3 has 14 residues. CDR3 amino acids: CATETGNYTDTQYF. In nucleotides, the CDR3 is TGTGCCACCGAGACCGGGAACTACACAGATACGCAGTATTTT.

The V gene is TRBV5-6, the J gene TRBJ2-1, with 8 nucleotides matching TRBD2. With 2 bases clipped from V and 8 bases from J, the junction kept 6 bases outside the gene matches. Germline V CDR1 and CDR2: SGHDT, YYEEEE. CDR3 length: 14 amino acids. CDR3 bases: TGTGCCAGCAGCTTAGGGACTAGATGGGATGAGCAGTTCTTC. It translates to CASSLGTRWDEQFF.

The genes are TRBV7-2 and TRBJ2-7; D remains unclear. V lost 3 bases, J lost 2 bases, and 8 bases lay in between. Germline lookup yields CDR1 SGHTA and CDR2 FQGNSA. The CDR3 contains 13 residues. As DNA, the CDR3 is TGTGCCAGCAGCTTTGGAGTAACCTACGAGCAGTACTTC. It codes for CASSFGVTYEQYF.

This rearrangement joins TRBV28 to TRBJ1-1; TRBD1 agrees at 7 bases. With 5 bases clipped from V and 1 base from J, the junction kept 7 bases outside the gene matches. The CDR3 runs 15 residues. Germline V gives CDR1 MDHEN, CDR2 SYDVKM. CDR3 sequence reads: CASSRGTAGNTEAFF. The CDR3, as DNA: TGTGCCAGCAGTAGGGGGACAGCGGGGAACACTGAAGCTTTCTTT.